This T cell receptor (beta chain) was captured in a study of beta chain features in type 1 diabetes. Study-wide context: Healthy donors and patients showed comparable age, gender and cell yields.

Trimming took off 0 bases at V and 4 bases at J, with 10 bases between the two ends. The CDR3 has 14 residues. Germline CDR1 LGHNA, CDR2 YNFKEQ. Study-wide results and limits: Patients and controls would share equally any PCR tilt toward shorter templates. Junctions at VDJ sites from type 1 diabetes patients had fewer insertions and more deletions. TCRB CDR3 length was moderately but significantly reduced in all four CD4+ subsets of Type 1 diabetes patients. Researchers reported that naive, central memory and Treg TCRB repertoires appeared more similar in patients than in healthy donors.

Note on this clone: Its specificity is not known.

Since all of the isolated RNA was reverse transcribed, expressed TCRB transcripts were what got sequenced. Some clones are missing from TCRdb's copy, which holds only in-frame ones; the method was immunoSEQ multiplex PCR. The repertoire holds about 340,000 clones, about 14% seen once, with about 0.016% in the top ten. Specimen: naive CD4+ T cells from blood. The receptor comes from a woman aged 18-29 years with type 1 diabetes. The chain uses TRBV4-2 and TRBJ2-7; a weak D match, TRBD1 (6 bases). The DNA for the CDR3 is TGTGCCAGCAGCCAAGAAGGACAGTTATACGAGCAGTACTTC. It codes for CASSQEGQLYEQYF.